The 22 T cell receptor beta chains given below trace back to one sample, sequenced in a study of blood T cell repertoires in COVID-19. Using immunoSEQ multiplex PCR, the repertoire was profiled, and TCRdb retains in-frame clones only, with some absent. Found here are 85,000 to 100,000 clones, roughly 79% of them singletons; the top ten hold under 5.5%. The sample comprised peripheral blood. Every receptor here comes from an elderly man with COVID-19, enrolled during active disease.

A few counts support this clone. V usage is TRBV7-2 and J usage is TRBJ1-3, with D perhaps matching TRBD1 (5 bases). CDR1 and CDR2 (germline): SGHTA, FQGNSA. V lost 5 bases and J lost 1, with 12 bases in between. The length of the CDR3 is 15 residues. DNA for the CDR3: TGTGCCAGCAGCAACAGGATCCCGTCTGGAAACACCATATATTTT. Translated, it gives CASSNRIPSGNTIYF.

CDR3 in DNA: TGTGCCATCAGTGGGGCCGGATCAGCCGCTTACGAGCAGTACTTC. Encoded protein: CAISGAGSAAYEQYF. This chain joins TRBV10-3 and TRBJ2-7; D remains ambiguous. The CDR3 has 15 residues. Germline V gives CDR1 ENHRY, CDR2 SYGVKD. V was trimmed by 4 bases and J by 4 bases, leaving 17 bases between them.

This sequence joins TRBV7-8 and TRBJ1-1; D uncertain. The ends were cut back, 5 bases at V and 3 bases at J, with 4 bases in the middle. Germline V gene sequence: CDR1 SGHVS, CDR2 FQNEAQ. The CDR3 loop spans 11 amino acids. DNA for the CDR3: TGTGCCAGCAGCCCTTACACTGAAGCTTTCTTT. Protein: CASSPYTEAFF.

V and J are TRBV10-2 and TRBJ1-2; D is undetermined. This CDR3 is built from 15 residues. Germline V CDR1 and CDR2: WSHSY, SAAADI. Trimming left V 6 bases short and J 9 bases short, with 23 bases between. The CDR3 bases are TGCGCCAGCAGGTCCGCCGGGGTGCCCTCGGATCGCTACACCTTC. Amino acids: CASRSAGVPSDRYTF.

This clone was observed once. This chain joins TRBV7-9 and TRBJ1-4, with D possibly TRBD1 on 5 matching bases. Trimming shortened V by 2 bases and J by 4 bases, and 20 bases separated the two germline ends. Germline lookup yields CDR1 SEHNR and CDR2 FQNEAQ (reference sequence). This CDR3 region has 18 residues. CDR3 sequence (DNA): TGTGCCAGCAGCTTACCGTTCAGGGCCTCTCGGAATAATGAAAAACTGTTTTTT. This gives the protein CASSLPFRASRNNEKLFF.

This chain links TRBV20-1 with TRBJ2-3; D is unclear. The CDR3 is made up of 11 amino acids. V lost 1 base to trimming and J lost 3 bases, with 2 bases between them. In germline, CDR1 is DFQATT, CDR2 SNEGSKA (reference sequence). The CDR3 is CSARATDTQYF. DNA for the CDR3: TGCAGTGCTAGAGCTACAGATACGCAGTATTTT.

This chain uses TRBV5-1 with TRBJ2-3, with 12 bases matching TRBD1. Germline values: CDR1 SGHRS, CDR2 YFSETQ. This CDR3 has 15 residues. The ends lost 4 bases at V and 4 bases at J; junction bases unmatched: 4. Here the CDR3 reads CASSLGQGASDTQYF. In DNA form, the CDR3 reads TGCGCCAGCAGCCTGGGACAGGGGGCATCAGATACGCAGTATTTT.

The chain uses TRBV10-1 and TRBJ1-1; D is unresolved. The CDR3 spans 15 residues. Trimming removed 6 bases at V and 1 base at J, with 15 bases between. The germline CDR1 and CDR2 sequences are WNHNN and SYGVQD (reference sequence). For the CDR3, the DNA is TGCGCCAGCAGCGCTGGAGATTTCAGGAACACTGAAGCTTTCTTT. It is translated as CASSAGDFRNTEAFF.

The V gene is TRBV12-3 or TRBV12-4, the J gene TRBJ1-1; D ambiguous. This CDR3 is built from 13 residues. V lost 5 bases to trimming and J lost 3 bases, with 10 bases between them. The DNA for the CDR3 is TGTGCCAGCAGTCCTCGGACTTACACTGAAGCTTTCTTT. This codes for CASSPRTYTEAFF.

The rearrangement uses TRBV4-3 and TRBJ2-1; D unclear. Trimming pared 1 base from V and 1 base from J, leaving 8 bases between. CDR1 LGHNA and CDR2 YSLEER come from the germline V gene. The CDR3 is 15 residues long. The chain's CDR3 is CASSQGGDSYNEQFF. In nucleotides, the CDR3 is TGCGCCAGCAGCCAAGGCGGCGATTCCTACAATGAGCAGTTCTTC.

The V call is TRBV10-2, the J call TRBJ2-1; D ambiguous. V was shortened by 0 bases and J by 11 bases, with 5 bases between the two germline ends. Germline V gene lookup returns CDR1 WSHSY and CDR2 SAAADI. The CDR3 totals 11 residues. The DNA of the CDR3 is TGCGCCAGCAGTGAGTCCAGGAAGCAGTTCTTC. Translated: CASSESRKQFF.

The J gene is TRBJ2-5, the V gene TRBV20-1; D is uncertain. In germline, CDR1 is DFQATT, CDR2 SNEGSKA (reference sequence). The CDR3 has 11 amino acids. V was trimmed by 3 bases and J by 5 bases, leaving 7 bases between them. For the CDR3, the DNA is TGCAGTGCTAGTCCGGAGGAGACCCAGTACTTC. Translating it yields CSASPEETQYF.

V is TRBV6-6 and J is TRBJ1-2; 7 bases match TRBD1. The junction had 12 bases not matched to a gene; V was cut back by 2 bases and J by 6 bases. This CDR3 spans 16 amino acids. Germline CDR1 reads MNHNY; CDR2 reads SVGAGI (reference sequence). This chain's CDR3 is CASSYHPPTGVDGYTF. CDR3 nucleotides: TGTGCCAGCAGTTACCACCCACCAACAGGGGTGGATGGCTACACCTTC.

This rearrangement joins TRBV7-2 to TRBJ1-6; no clear D. Germline-derived CDR1 and CDR2 are SGHTA and FQGNSA. The CDR3 has 14 amino acids. The ends were cut back, 1 base at V and 13 bases at J, with 14 bases in the middle. The CDR3 DNA sequence: TGTGCCAGCAGCTTAGTGTTGCCCCACTTTCCCCTCCACTTT. It codes for CASSLVLPHFPLHF.

The CDR3 DNA sequence: TGTGCCAGCAGTGAACAGGCTAGCGGAAACATTCAGTACTTC. Its translation is CASSEQASGNIQYF. This chain joins TRBV6-1 and TRBJ2-4, with 7 bases fitting TRBD2. This CDR3 has 14 residues. Per germline, CDR1 MNHNS and CDR2 SASEGT. The ends lost 2 bases at V and 6 bases at J; junction bases unmatched: 4.

The chain is built from TRBV7-2 and TRBJ2-3; D gene ambiguous. Deletions cut 4 bases from V and 1 base from J, with 15 bases between. The V gene's germline CDR1 is SGHTA and CDR2 FQGNSA. The CDR3 has 16 amino acids. Written as DNA, the CDR3 is TGTGCCAGCAGCTCCACGTCTCTAGGCGGCACAGATACGCAGTATTTT. Amino acid sequence: CASSSTSLGGTDTQYF.

The sample holds a few counts of this clone. The chain joins TRBV15 to TRBJ1-3, with TRBD1 matching 9 bases. The germline CDR1 and CDR2 sequences are LNHNV and YYDKDF (reference sequence). The CDR3 covers 16 residues. J lost 3 bases, V lost 3 bases, and 6 bases had no gene match. CDR3 DNA: TGTGCCACCAGCAGGATACAGGGGGCGGGTGGAAACACCATATATTTT. This sequence encodes CATSRIQGAGGNTIYF.

This clone was seen a handful of times. The J gene is TRBJ2-5, the V gene TRBV28; TRBD1 agrees at 7 bases. The CDR3 sequence is 16 residues long. CDR1 MDHEN and CDR2 SYDVKM come from the germline V gene. V lost 7 bases, J lost 2 bases, and 13 bases stayed unmatched. For the CDR3, the DNA is TGTGCCAGCACCCCCCCTTTATCAGGGGGTCAAGAGACCCAGTACTTC. Its protein product is CASTPPLSGGQETQYF.

The V and J genes are TRBV4-1 and TRBJ1-6; maybe TRBD1 (5 bases). The germline CDR1 and CDR2 sequences are MGHRA and YSYEKL. Trimming took 1 base from V and 0 from J, leaving 7 bases between them. There are 16 residues in the CDR3. The CDR3 DNA reads TGCGCCAGCAGCCAAGGACAGAGCTCCTATAATTCACCCCTCCACTTT. Translation: CASSQGQSSYNSPLHF.

The chain links TRBV7-9 to TRBJ2-3; TRBD1 aligns across 10 bases. Germline CDR1 is SEHNR and CDR2 is FQNEAQ (reference sequence). V shed 4 bases, J shed 4 bases, and the junction held 5 bases outside the gene matches. The CDR3 is 15 residues long. For the CDR3, the DNA is TGTGCCAGCAGCTCGACAGGGGGCGCCGCAGATACGCAGTATTTT. Its protein product is CASSSTGGAADTQYF.

The sample holds many counts of this clone. The chain combines TRBV27 with TRBJ2-7; D gene unclear. V lost 5 bases and J 9 bases, leaving 20 bases between the germline ends. Germline V gene data show CDR1 as MNHEY and CDR2 as SMNVEV (reference sequence). The CDR3 is made up of 14 amino acids. The CDR3 loop is CASSAHSSSTRQYF. For the CDR3, the DNA is TGTGCCAGCAGTGCACACAGTAGTTCTACGAGGCAGTACTTC.

The chain is built from TRBV7-3 and TRBJ1-6; no clear D. V lost 1 base, J lost 2 bases, and 9 bases lay in between. Germline V gene data show CDR1 as SGHTA and CDR2 as FQGTGA. The CDR3 has 16 residues. This chain's CDR3 is CASSLNGGPYNSPLHF. The CDR3 nucleotides read TGTGCCAGCAGCTTAAACGGCGGCCCCTATAATTCACCCCTCCACTTT.